One T cell receptor (beta chain) is described in this entry. Trimming took 8 bases from V and 7 from J, leaving 14 bases between them. Germline V gene data show CDR1 as SNHLY and CDR2 as FYNNEI. The CDR3 totals 13 residues. The data belong to a study of blood T cell repertoires in COVID-19. The protocol was immunoSEQ multiplex PCR, while the TCRdb copy is restricted to in-frame clones and leaves out a portion. The sample gives some 150,000 clones, 70% to 90% of which show up once; around 3% is in the top ten. The sequenced material came from peripheral blood. The receptor comes from a man aged 55 to 70 with acute or convalescent COVID-19. The chain is built from TRBV2 and TRBJ2-2, with D perhaps TRBD1 (5 bases). For the CDR3, the DNA is TGTGCCAGCCGCCTTAGTAGGGGCGGGGAGCTGTTTTTT. This gives the protein CASRLSRGGELFF.